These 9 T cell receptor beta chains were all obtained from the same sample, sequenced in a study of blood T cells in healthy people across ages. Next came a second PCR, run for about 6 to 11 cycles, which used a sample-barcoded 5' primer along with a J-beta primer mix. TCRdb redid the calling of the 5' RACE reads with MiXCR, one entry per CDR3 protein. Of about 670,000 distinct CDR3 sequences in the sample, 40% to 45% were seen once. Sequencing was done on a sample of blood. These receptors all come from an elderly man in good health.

The CDR3 region is CASSFTGSGAGELFF. DNA of the CDR3: TGCGCCAGCAGCTTCACAGGGTCGGGAGCCGGGGAGCTGTTTTTT. The rearrangement joins TRBV5-1 to TRBJ2-2; D could derive from TRBD1 or TRBD2 (6 bases each). The germline CDR1 and CDR2 sequences are SGHRS and YFSETQ. This CDR3 contains 15 residues. Trimming removed 2 bases at V and 6 bases at J, with 14 bases between. The whole variable domain, remainder taken from reference TRBV5-1 and TRBJ2-2, is KAGVTQTPRYLIKTRGQQVTLSCSPISGHRSVSWYQQTPGQGLQFLFEYFSETQRNKGNFPGRFSGRQFSNSRSEMNVSTLELGDSALYLCASSFTGSGAGELFFGEGSRLTVL.

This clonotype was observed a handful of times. The chain's CDR3 is CASSYGSTGGFNQPQHF. The CDR3 nucleotides are TGTGCCAGCAGTTACGGATCGACAGGGGGCTTCAATCAGCCCCAGCATTTT. The chain combines TRBV6-2 or TRBV6-3 with TRBJ1-5; 10 nucleotides align to TRBD1. Germline V gene data show CDR1 as MNHEY and CDR2 as SVGEGT. The CDR3 consists of 17 residues. V lost 2 bases to trimming and J lost 3 bases; unmatched junction nucleotides: 7.

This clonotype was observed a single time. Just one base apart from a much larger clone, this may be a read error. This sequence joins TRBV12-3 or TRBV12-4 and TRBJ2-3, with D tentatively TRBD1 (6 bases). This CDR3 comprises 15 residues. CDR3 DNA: TGTGCCAGCGGTTTAGGGGGACCCCGCGGAGATACGCAGTATTTT. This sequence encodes CASGLGGPRGDTQYF.

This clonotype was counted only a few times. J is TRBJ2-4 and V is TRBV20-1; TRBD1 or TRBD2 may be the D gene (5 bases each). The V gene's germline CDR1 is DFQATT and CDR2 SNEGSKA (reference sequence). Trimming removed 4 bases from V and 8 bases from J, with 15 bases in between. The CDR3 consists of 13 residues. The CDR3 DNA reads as TGCAGTGCTACAGGGACGGCTGCGGACATTCAGTACTTC. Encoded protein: CSATGTAADIQYF.

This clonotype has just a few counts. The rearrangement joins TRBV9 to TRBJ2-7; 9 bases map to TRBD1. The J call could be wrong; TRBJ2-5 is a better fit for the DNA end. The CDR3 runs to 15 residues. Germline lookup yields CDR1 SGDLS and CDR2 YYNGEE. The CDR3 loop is CASSHPGTGYETQYF. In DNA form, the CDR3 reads TGTGCCAGCAGCCATCCCGGGACAGGGTACGAGACCCAGTACTTC.

In DNA form, the CDR3 reads TGTGCCATCAGGTCGACAGGGGCAAATTCACCCCTCCACTTT. Amino acid sequence: CAIRSTGANSPLHF. The chain uses TRBV10-3 and TRBJ1-6, with 8 bases fitting TRBD1. Germline V CDR1 and CDR2: ENHRY, SYGVKD. V lost 6 bases to trimming and J lost 7 bases; unmatched junction nucleotides: 5. This CDR3 is built from 14 residues.

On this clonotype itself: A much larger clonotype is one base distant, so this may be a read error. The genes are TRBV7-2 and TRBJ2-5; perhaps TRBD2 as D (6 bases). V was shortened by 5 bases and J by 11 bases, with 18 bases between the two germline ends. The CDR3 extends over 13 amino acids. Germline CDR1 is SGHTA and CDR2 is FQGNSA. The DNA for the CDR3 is TGTGCCAGCAGCCCATCCAAGCCCCGGGGGCAGTACTTC. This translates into CASSPSKPRGQYF.

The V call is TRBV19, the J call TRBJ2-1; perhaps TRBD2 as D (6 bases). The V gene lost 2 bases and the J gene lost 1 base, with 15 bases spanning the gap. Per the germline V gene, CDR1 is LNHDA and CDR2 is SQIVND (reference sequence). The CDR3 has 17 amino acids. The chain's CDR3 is CASSIMGGVQSYNEQFF. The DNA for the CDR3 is TGTGCCAGTAGTATAATGGGAGGAGTTCAGTCCTACAATGAGCAGTTCTTC.

CDR3 region: CAWSDGQNNQPQHF. Here the CDR3 DNA reads TGTGCCTGGTCCGACGGACAGAACAATCAGCCCCAGCATTTT. This chain connects TRBV30 to TRBJ1-5; TRBD1 is a possible D gene (6 bases). Trimming pared 5 bases from V and 3 bases from J, leaving 14 bases between. This CDR3 spans 14 amino acids. Germline CDR1 is GTSNPN and CDR2 is SVGIG (reference sequence).